This TCR beta chain is drawn from a study of shared clonotypes between healthy human individuals. CDR1 is MGHRA and CDR2 is YSYEKL in the germline V gene. This CDR3 comprises 16 residues. Trimming removed 4 bases from V and 0 bases from J; junction bases left unmatched: 5. Sequencing used immunoSEQ multiplex PCR; TCRdb keeps in-frame clones, though not all of them. This table holds some 2.1 million clones, 85% to 95% found once. This sequence originates from a man aged 18 to 30 in good health. This chain connects TRBV4-1 to TRBJ2-1; 8 nucleotides align to TRBD2. The sample was naive CD4+ T cells sorted from blood. Documented subset: CD45RA+ positively selected. The CDR3 sequence is CASSPAGGNSYNEQFF. The CDR3 nucleotides read TGCGCCAGCAGCCCGGCGGGGGGCAACTCCTACAATGAGCAGTTCTTC.